Reported below is one TCR beta chain. Its antigen remains undetermined. There are no base qualities to consult, and no much larger clone falls within one base. TCR CDR3 regions were amplified from genomic DNA by multiplex PCR using the deep immunoSEQ assay. Extracted genomic DNA from each cell subset was spread evenly across all wells of several immunoSEQ 96-well plates, with each plate serving as a replicate. For sorted subsets, approximately 200 ng of genomic DNA, equivalent to 25,000 to 35,000 T cell genomes, went into each replicate PCR. The purified libraries were quantified using a Qubit 3.0 fluorometer, sized with a Bioanalyzer 2100, and then quantified again using the KAPA Library Quantification kit. Every immunoSEQ 96-well plate was sequenced on a dedicated single-read 150-cycle Illumina NextSeq 550 flow cell. Per the source publication's procedure: Because the immunoSEQ output held only junctional sequences and lacked quality scores, the filtering could not match the filtering applied to full-length reads. To assign V/J genes and CDR3, sequences were annotated against IMGT germline references using PyIR, a Python wrapper for IgBLAST v1.9. Reads were removed for weak V/J assignments (E-value above 1e-6), missing CDR3, stop codons, out-of-frame junctions, or ambiguous translated residues. V3J clonotypes were defined as sequences sharing an identical inferred V gene, J gene, and CDR3 amino acid sequence. Percentage overlap between repertoires was calculated by dividing the number of shared unique clonotypes by the size of the smaller repertoire. Three approaches were used to assess repertoire richness: RTK rarefaction, the Chao1 estimator, and Recon v2.1 estimates of unobserved clonotypes. For all TCRbeta clonotypes obtained by the gDNA method from a few donors, generation probabilities were computed with OLGA. As stored in TCRdb, this immuneACCESS dataset retains in-frame rearrangements with V and J assigned. A fraction of the clones does not appear; measured against another copy, unresolved V genes explain less than half of the discrepancy, and the remainder lacks a known reason. V, J and clone size were drawn from that table, and D and trimming were deduced from the DNA. A total of about 1.1 million clones appear in this sample, around 78% of them only once. The ten largest account for 0.6% to 0.7% of the sample.

The entry originates in a study of shared clonotypes between healthy human individuals (dated by TCRdb to the early 2020s). Study-level background: The cohort comprised a couple of women and three men aged 18 to 49 years. Between about 0.9 and 9 billion PBMCs per donor were obtained by leukapheresis. For each donor, three plates each were used for CD4 naive and CD4 memory, two plates were used for CD8 naive, and one plate was used for CD8 memory. To estimate repertoire size and how much clonotype sharing occurs between individuals, the study deeply sequenced the blood TCR repertoires of five healthy adults. Different laboratories and diverse techniques were used to prepare libraries and sequence TCR repertoires, to increase sequencing depth and limit assay-specific biases.

The investigation overall reported the following: Even with the large sequencing depth, rarefaction of the sorted-subset datasets indicated that sequencing was incomplete. Pairwise subsampling indicated that sequencing depth was expected to affect the degree of clonotype sharing among donors. Compared with non-shared clonotypes, the clonotypes found in all four sorted-subset donors had higher generation probabilities. Sharing across a few donors was observed for 4.5% to 6.5% of naive CD4, over 3% of naive CD8, around 2.5% of memory CD4, and 0.4% of memory CD8 clonotypes. Larger estimated clonotype richness was generally found for naive subsets than for memory subsets. Sampling was limited to blood, and TCR repertoires in tissue likely differ from TCR repertoires in blood. Because the study included only a small number of donors, the genetic and exposure-history diversity represented was limited.

Spanning cysteine to phenylalanine, the CDR3 consists of 15 amino acids. Here the CDR3 DNA is all that survives: 45 bases in frame from base 1. The germline V gene (reference sequence) sets CDR1 to GTSNPN and CDR2 to SVGIG. V is clipped by 3 bases and J by 4 bases, and the sequence between their germline boundaries is 16 bases long. Healthy HIV-negative adults with no recently reported acute infections or vaccinations were included as donors. Only Caucasian adults living in Nashville, Tennessee, USA were represented among the donors. CD4+ T cells were enriched by magnetic negative selection; naive cells were then positively selected on CD45RA, and the negative fraction formed the memory subset. After blood collection by leukapheresis, PBMCs were isolated using Ficoll-Histopaque density gradient centrifugation and then cryopreserved in the vapor phase of liquid nitrogen. Analytical flow cytometry was used to check the purity and quantity of every magnetically sorted T cell population. From each sorted fraction, genomic DNA was isolated and quantified by UV absorbance on a Nanodrop 2000c.

Sample: memory CD4+ T cells from PBMCs. This specimen's cell subset or site label, per the study, means: CD45RA-negative fraction. The TCR sequence derives from a young man in good health. Some clones in this sample may be carry-over from other donors' samples. The rearranged chain carries TRBV30 and TRBJ2-1; the D segment could be TRBD2, given 7 matching bases. At the DNA level, the sequence is TGTGCCTGGAGCGGGGGGAGTCAGGGGTACAATGAGCAGTTCTTC. This sequence encodes CAWSGGSQGYNEQFF. The CDR3 plus the reference TRBV30 and TRBJ2-1 genes for the other parts give the full variable domain: SQTIHQWPATLVQPVGSPLSLECTVEGTSNPNLYWYRQAAGRGLQLLFYSVGIGQISSEVPQNLSASRPQDRQFILSSKKLLLSDSGFYLCAWSGGSQGYNEQFFGPGTRLTVL.